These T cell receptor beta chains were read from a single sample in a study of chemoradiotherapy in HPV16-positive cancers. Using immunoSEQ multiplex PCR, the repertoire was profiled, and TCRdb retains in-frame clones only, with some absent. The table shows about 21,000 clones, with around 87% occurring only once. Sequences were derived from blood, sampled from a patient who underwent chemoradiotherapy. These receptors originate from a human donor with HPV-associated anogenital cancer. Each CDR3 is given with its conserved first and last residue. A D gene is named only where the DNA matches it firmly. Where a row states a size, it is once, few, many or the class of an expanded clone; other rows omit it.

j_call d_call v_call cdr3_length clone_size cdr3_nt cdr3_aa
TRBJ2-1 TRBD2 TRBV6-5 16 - TGTGCCAGCAGTTGGACCGGGACTAGCGGGGACAATGAGCAGTTCTTC CASSWTGTSGDNEQFF
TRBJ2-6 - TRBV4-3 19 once TGCGCCAGCAGCCAAGACCGCCAGGGTGCTATTGCTGGGGCCAACGTCCTGACTTTC CASSQDRQGAIAGANVLTF
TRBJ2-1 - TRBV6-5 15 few TGTGCCAGCAGCGTGGACTCAAGCTCCTACAATGAGCAGTTCTTC CASSVDSSSYNEQFF
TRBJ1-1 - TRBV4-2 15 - TGTGCCAGCAGCCAAGCCCAGGGGTGGAACACTGAAGCTTTCTTT CASSQAQGWNTEAFF
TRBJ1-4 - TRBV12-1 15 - TGTGCCAGCAGCTCCCCGGCAAGACCTAAAGAAAAACTGTTTTTT CASSSPARPKEKLFF
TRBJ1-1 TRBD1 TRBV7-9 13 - TGTGCCAGCAGGACAGGGGAGGGGACTGAAGCTTTCTTT CASRTGEGTEAFF
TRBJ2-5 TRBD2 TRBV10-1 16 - TGCGCCAGCAGCGCGGGACTAGCGGGGGTCCAAGAGACCCAGTACTTC CASSAGLAGVQETQYF
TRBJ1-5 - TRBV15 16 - TGTGCCACCAGCAGAGATTTTTGGGATAGCAATCAGCCCCAGCATTTT CATSRDFWDSNQPQHF
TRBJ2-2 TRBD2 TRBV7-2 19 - TGTGCCAGCAGCCCCCGGACTAGCGGGAAGGGCACTGGGGGCGGGGAGCTGTTTTTT CASSPRTSGKGTGGGELFF
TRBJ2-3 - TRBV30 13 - TGTGCCTGGAGTGTACTAAAGGAAGATACGCAGTATTTT CAWSVLKEDTQYF
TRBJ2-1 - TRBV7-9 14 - TGTGCCAGCAGCGATAATCACAGCGGAAATGAGCAGTTCTTC CASSDNHSGNEQFF
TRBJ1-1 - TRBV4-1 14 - TGCGCCAGCAGCCAAGTGGGGGGTAACACTGAAGCTTTCTTT CASSQVGGNTEAFF
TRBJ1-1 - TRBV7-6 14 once TGTGCCAGCAGCGCGGAGACAGGGAACACTGAAGCTTTCTTT CASSAETGNTEAFF
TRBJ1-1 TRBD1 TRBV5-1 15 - TGCGCCAGCAGCTTGGTGCCAGGGGGGGTTGCTGAAGCTTTCTTT CASSLVPGGVAEAFF
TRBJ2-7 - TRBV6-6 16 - TGTGCCAGCAGCCAAACGAGAGGACGGAGTTCCTACGAGCAGTACTTC CASSQTRGRSSYEQYF
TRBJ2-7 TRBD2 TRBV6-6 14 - TGTGCCAGCAGTTACTCGGGAGGGAGTAGCGAGCAGTACTTC CASSYSGGSSEQYF
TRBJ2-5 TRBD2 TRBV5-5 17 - TGTGCCAGCAGCACCATTGGTAGCGGGGTGGGGGGAGAGACCCAGTACTTC CASSTIGSGVGGETQYF
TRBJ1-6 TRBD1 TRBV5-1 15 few TGCGCCAGCAGCTACGACAGGGACCTTCGTTCACCCCTCCACTTT CASSYDRDLRSPLHF
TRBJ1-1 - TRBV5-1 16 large TGCGCCAGCAGCTTGGACGGATTACAGGGTAGGCCTGAAGCTTTCTTT CASSLDGLQGRPEAFF
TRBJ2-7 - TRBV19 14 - TGTGCCAGTAGCCAGACCTTAGGCCCCTACGAGCAGTACTTC CASSQTLGPYEQYF
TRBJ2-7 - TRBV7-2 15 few TGTGCCAGCAGCTTAGATACTAGCAGGACCTACGAGCAGTACTTC CASSLDTSRTYEQYF
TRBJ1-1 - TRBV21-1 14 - TGTGCCAGCAGCTCCCGGCAGGGGGGCACTGAAGCTTTCTTT CASSSRQGGTEAFF
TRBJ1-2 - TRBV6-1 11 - TGTGCCAGCAGCTTGAACTATGGCTACACCTTC CASSLNYGYTF
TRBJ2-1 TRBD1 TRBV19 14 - TGTGCCAGTAGTATAGGGGGACAGGGTCCGGAGCAGTTCTTC CASSIGGQGPEQFF
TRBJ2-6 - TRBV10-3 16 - TGTGCCATCAGTGAGACCCGGGGTTCTGGGGCCAACGTCCTGACTTTC CAISETRGSGANVLTF
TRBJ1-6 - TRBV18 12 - TGTGCCAGCTCACCAGAAGGTGTGACCCTCCACTTT CASSPEGVTLHF
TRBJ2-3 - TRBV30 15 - TGTGCCTGGAGTCCGAAACGGCCAGGCACAGATACGCAGTATTTT CAWSPKRPGTDTQYF
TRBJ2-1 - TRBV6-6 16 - TGTGCCAGCAGGCCTCTCCCGGGACCAATCGACAATGAGCAGTTCTTC CASRPLPGPIDNEQFF
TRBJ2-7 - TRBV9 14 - TGTGCCAGCAGTGATGGCCAGAGCGTCTACGAGCAGTACTTC CASSDGQSVYEQYF